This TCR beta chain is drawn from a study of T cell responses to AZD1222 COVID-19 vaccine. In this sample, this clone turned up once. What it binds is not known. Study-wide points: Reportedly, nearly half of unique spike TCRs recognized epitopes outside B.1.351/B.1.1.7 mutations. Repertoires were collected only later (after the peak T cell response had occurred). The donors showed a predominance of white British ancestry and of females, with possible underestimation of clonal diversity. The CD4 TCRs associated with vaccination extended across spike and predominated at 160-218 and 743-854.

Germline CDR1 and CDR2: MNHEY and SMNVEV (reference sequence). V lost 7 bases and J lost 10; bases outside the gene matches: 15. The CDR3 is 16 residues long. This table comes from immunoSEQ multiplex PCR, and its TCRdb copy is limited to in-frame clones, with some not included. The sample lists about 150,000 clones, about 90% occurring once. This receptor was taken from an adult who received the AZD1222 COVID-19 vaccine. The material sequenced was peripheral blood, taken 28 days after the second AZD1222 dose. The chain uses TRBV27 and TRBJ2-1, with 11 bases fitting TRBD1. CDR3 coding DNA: TGTGCCAGCAACCCGCTGGGCGGGACAGGGGGATCCGAGCAGTTCTTC. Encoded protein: CASNPLGGTGGSEQFF.